Presented here are 2 T cell receptor beta chains from one specimen sequenced in a study of brain metastases from non-small cell lung cancer. The protocol was immunoSEQ multiplex PCR, while the TCRdb copy is restricted to in-frame clones and leaves out a portion. Of over a thousand clones in the sample, 85% are singletons; the top ten hold approximately 11%. Sequencing was done on a sample of tissue from a brain metastasis. These TCRs come from a donor aged 40 or over with non-small cell lung cancer.

The V and J genes are TRBV4-1 and TRBJ1-2, with no clear D. Trimming stripped 1 base from V and 8 bases from J, with 11 bases between. The CDR3 length is 13 residues. CDR1 is MGHRA and CDR2 is YSYEKL in the germline V gene. CDR3: CASSQGAREGYTF. The CDR3 DNA is TGCGCCAGCAGCCAAGGGGCCCGAGAAGGCTACACCTTC.

This chain connects TRBV18 to TRBJ1-2; 8 bases align to TRBD1. The V gene end was trimmed by 5 bases and the J gene end by 7 bases; junction bases not matched to a gene: 12. Germline CDR1 reads KGHSH; CDR2 reads LQKENI. The CDR3 covers 15 residues. CDR3 sequence: CASSTGTGRSRGYTF. In DNA form, the CDR3 reads TGTGCCAGCTCAACTGGGACAGGTCGGTCTCGTGGCTACACCTTC.